This T cell receptor (beta chain) originates from a study of PD-1 blockade in mismatch repair-deficient tumors. Points from the study as a whole: After pembrolizumab, tumor-resident clones rose rapidly, then generally contracted before radiologic responses.

Data came from immunoSEQ multiplex PCR; TCRdb stores just in-frame clones and leaves some out. The data hold 100,000 to 150,000 clones, with approximately 86% observed a single time. Comments on this clone: Its antigen is not identified.

Trimming left V 5 bases short and J 5 bases short, with 10 bases between. This CDR3 comprises 13 residues. The V gene's germline CDR1 is PRHDT and CDR2 FYEKMQ (reference sequence). All patients were mismatch repair deficient, assessed by either PCR or immunohistochemistry. The genes are TRBV13 and TRBJ2-1; D unclear. The clonotype originates from an adult with mismatch repair-deficient cancer. The material was peripheral blood, obtained 44 weeks after starting pembrolizumab. In DNA, the CDR3 is TGTGCCAGCAGCAAAGACGCACACAATGAGCAGTTCTTC. Translating it yields CASSKDAHNEQFF.